The 13 T cell receptor beta chains presented below share a single source sample, sequenced in a study of blood T cell repertoires in COVID-19 (TCRdb year 2020). The method was the immunoSEQ multiplex PCR assay. In TCRdb, the immuneACCESS table is reduced to in-frame sequences with V and J assigned. These tables do not hold every clone; where another copy was compared, an unresolved V gene accounts for under half, and the others remain unexplained. This sample gives about 160,000 clones in total; 82% of them show up just once. About 11% of the sample comes from the top ten. The specimen sequenced was peripheral blood. These TCRs come from a woman of 80 years or more with active or convalescent COVID-19.

The rearrangement uses TRBV27 and TRBJ2-7; 11 bases match TRBD1. Germline CDR1 is MNHEY and CDR2 is SMNVEV (reference sequence). The CDR3 is made up of 17 amino acids. The V gene end was trimmed by 5 bases and the J gene end by 1 base; junction bases not matched to a gene: 10. The CDR3 DNA reads TGTGCCAGCAGTCCACGGACAGGGGGCGTTCTTTCCTACGAGCAGTACTTC. This sequence encodes CASSPRTGGVLSYEQYF.

The V call is TRBV20-1, the J call TRBJ2-1; D unresolved. CDR3 size: 11 residues. In germline, CDR1 is DFQATT, CDR2 SNEGSKA (reference sequence). V lost 0 bases and J lost 13, with 10 bases in between. CDR3 sequence (DNA): TGCAGTGCTAGAGATCAAGAGCGTCAGTTCTTC. It translates to CSARDQERQFF.

V gene TRBV7-3 combines with J gene TRBJ2-3; 7 nucleotides match TRBD1. The CDR3 consists of 15 residues. In germline, CDR1 is SGHTA, CDR2 FQGTGA. V was clipped by 5 bases and J by 1 base; unmatched bases: 6. The chain's CDR3 is CASSTLGQRTDTQYF. The CDR3 nucleotides read TGTGCCAGCAGCACCTTGGGACAGCGCACAGATACGCAGTATTTT.

The CDR3 region has the DNA TGTGCCTGGAGTGTAAGAGACAGGAACAATCAGCCCCAGCATTTT. Amino acid sequence: CAWSVRDRNNQPQHF. The chain links TRBV30 to TRBJ1-5, with D maybe TRBD1 (6 bases). The CDR3 covers 15 residues. Germline CDR1 is GTSNPN and CDR2 is SVGIG (reference sequence). V was cut by 0 bases and J by 3 bases, with 12 bases left in between.

This chain links TRBV6-5 with TRBJ2-1; TRBD2 matches at 7 bases. The trim removed 0 bases at V and 5 bases at J, leaving 4 bases unmatched. The CDR3 covers 15 residues. Germline lookup yields CDR1 MNHEY and CDR2 SVGAGI. CDR3 DNA: TGTGCCAGCAGTTACTCGACGGGAGGCCACAATGAGCAGTTCTTC. As protein: CASSYSTGGHNEQFF.

The gene calls are TRBV10-3 and TRBJ2-2, with a tentative D call TRBD1 (5 bases). Per germline, CDR1 ENHRY and CDR2 SYGVKD. Trimming removed 0 bases from V and 4 bases from J, with 6 bases in between. The CDR3 loop spans 14 amino acids. The CDR3 is CAISESRGTGELFF. As DNA, the CDR3 is TGTGCCATCAGTGAGTCAAGGGGCACCGGGGAGCTGTTTTTT.

The rearrangement joins TRBV7-9 to TRBJ1-5; D possibly corresponds to TRBD1 (6 bases). Trimming took off 3 bases at V and 6 bases at J, with 15 bases between the two ends. The CDR3 spans 15 residues. Germline assignment: CDR1 SEHNR and CDR2 FQNEAQ (reference sequence). Here the CDR3 DNA reads TGTGCCAGCAGCTTCCACGGGCCAGGGGCTCAGCCCCAGCATTTT. Protein sequence: CASSFHGPGAQPQHF.

The chain links TRBV6-1 to TRBJ2-7; TRBD1 matches 8 bases. Germline V gene lookup returns CDR1 MNHNS and CDR2 SASEGT. V was pared by 6 bases and J by 0 bases, with 7 bases of the junction left unmatched. The CDR3 has 15 residues. The CDR3 reads CASRAADRGSYEQYF. The CDR3 bases are TGTGCCAGCAGGGCCGCAGACAGGGGCTCCTACGAGCAGTACTTC.

The rearrangement links TRBV25-1 to TRBJ1-6, with no clear D. The ends were cut back, 2 bases at V and 10 bases at J, with 6 bases in the middle. Germline CDR1 reads MGHDK; CDR2 reads SYGVNS. This CDR3 has 12 residues. The CDR3 region is CASSEGPSPLHF. The CDR3 coding sequence is TGTGCCAGCAGTGAAGGGCCCTCACCCCTCCACTTT.

This clone was recorded a few times. V is TRBV15 and J is TRBJ1-1; TRBD1 agrees at 10 bases. V gave up 3 bases and J gave up 3 bases; unmatched junction bases: 4. Germline V gene lookup returns CDR1 LNHNV and CDR2 YYDKDF (reference sequence). The CDR3 sequence is 15 residues long. The CDR3 DNA sequence: TGTGCCACCAGCAGGTACGGACAGGGGGACACTGAAGCTTTCTTT. It is translated as CATSRYGQGDTEAFF. The full variable domain, its missing parts supplied by reference TRBV15 and TRBJ1-1, is DAMVIQNPRYQVTQFGKPVTLSCSQTLNHNVMYWYQQKSSQAPKLLFHYYDKDFNNEADTPDNFQSRRPNTSFCFLDIRSPGLGDTAMYLCATSRYGQGDTEAFFGQGTRLTVV.

On this clone: This specimen includes other DNA sequences encoding the same CDR3. V and J are TRBV5-1 and TRBJ2-5; tentatively, D is TRBD2 (6 bases). V was trimmed by 2 bases and J by 2 bases, leaving 10 bases between them. Germline CDR1 SGHRS, CDR2 YFSETQ. This CDR3 spans 14 amino acids. CDR3 region: CASSLSSVQETQYF. In nucleotides, the CDR3 is TGCGCCAGCAGCTTATCTAGCGTGCAAGAGACCCAGTACTTC.

The V call is TRBV20-1, the J call TRBJ2-1; possibly TRBD1 for D (6 bases). Per germline, CDR1 DFQATT and CDR2 SNEGSKA (reference sequence). Trimming took 3 bases from V and 7 from J, leaving 16 bases between them. This CDR3 has 14 residues. The CDR3 nucleotides read TGCAGTGCTAGTATACAGGGATACGGGAATGAGCAGTTCTTC. This encodes CSASIQGYGNEQFF.

This clone was counted between two and nine times. Other DNA sequences in the same sample also yield this CDR3. V is TRBV9 and J is TRBJ2-1; maybe TRBD2 (7 bases). In germline, CDR1 is SGDLS, CDR2 YYNGEE. The CDR3 is made up of 13 amino acids. V was shortened by 2 bases and J by 7 bases, with 10 bases between the two germline ends. CDR3 amino acids: CASSVKGGNEQFF. The CDR3 region has the DNA TGTGCCAGCAGCGTTAAGGGGGGGAATGAGCAGTTCTTC.